This TCR beta chain stems from a study of T cell responses to AZD1222 COVID-19 vaccine. Turning to the study itself: Whether given at about 4 or about 12 weeks, second doses were pooled.

V lost 1 base and J lost 1; bases outside the gene matches: 4. The CDR3 length is 16 residues. Per the germline V gene, CDR1 is SGDLS and CDR2 is YYNGEE. The sample holds a few counts of this clone. TCRdb's copy holds only in-frame clones and misses some; the assay was immunoSEQ multiplex PCR. This repertoire shows about 160,000 clones, 91% found once; its top ten account for approximately 4%. This receptor was identified in an adult in good health. This sample comprised peripheral blood, obtained on day 0 of AZD1222 vaccination. This rearrangement joins TRBV9 to TRBJ2-1; 8 nucleotides line up with TRBD2. The CDR3 loop reads CASSVRGGRSYNEQFF. In DNA, the CDR3 is TGTGCCAGCAGCGTACGGGGCGGGAGGTCCTACAATGAGCAGTTCTTC.